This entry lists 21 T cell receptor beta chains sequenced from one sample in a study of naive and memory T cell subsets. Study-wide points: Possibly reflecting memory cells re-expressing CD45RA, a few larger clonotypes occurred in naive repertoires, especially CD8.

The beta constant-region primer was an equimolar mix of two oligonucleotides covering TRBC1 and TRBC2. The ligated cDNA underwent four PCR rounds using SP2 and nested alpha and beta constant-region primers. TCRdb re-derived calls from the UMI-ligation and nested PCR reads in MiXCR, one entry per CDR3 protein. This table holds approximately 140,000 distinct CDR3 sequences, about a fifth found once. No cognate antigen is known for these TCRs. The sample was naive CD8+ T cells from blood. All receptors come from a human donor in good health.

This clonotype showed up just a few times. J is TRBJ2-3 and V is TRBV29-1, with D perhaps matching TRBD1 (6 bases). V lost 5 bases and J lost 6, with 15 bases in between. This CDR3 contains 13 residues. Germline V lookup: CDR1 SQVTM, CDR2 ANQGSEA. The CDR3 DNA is TGCAGCGTTCCAGGGGCGACCGTTGATACGCAGTATTTT. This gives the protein CSVPGATVDTQYF.

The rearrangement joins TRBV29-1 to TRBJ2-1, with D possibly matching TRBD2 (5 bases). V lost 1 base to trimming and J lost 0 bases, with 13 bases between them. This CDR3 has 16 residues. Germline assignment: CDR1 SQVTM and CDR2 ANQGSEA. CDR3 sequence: CSVEGQQGSSYNEQFF. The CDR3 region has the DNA TGCAGCGTTGAAGGGCAACAAGGGAGCTCCTACAATGAGCAGTTCTTC.

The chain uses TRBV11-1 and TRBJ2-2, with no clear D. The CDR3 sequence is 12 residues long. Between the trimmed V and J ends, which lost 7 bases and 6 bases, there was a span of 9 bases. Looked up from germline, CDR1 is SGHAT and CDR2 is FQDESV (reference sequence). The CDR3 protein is CASIGDSGELFF. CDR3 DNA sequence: TGTGCCAGCATAGGCGATTCCGGGGAGCTGTTTTTT.

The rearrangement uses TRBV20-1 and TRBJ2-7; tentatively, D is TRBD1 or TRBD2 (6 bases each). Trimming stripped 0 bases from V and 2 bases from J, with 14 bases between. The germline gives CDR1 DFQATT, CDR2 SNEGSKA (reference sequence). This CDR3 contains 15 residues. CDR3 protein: CSARDRGALTYEQYF. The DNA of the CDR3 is TGCAGTGCTAGAGATAGGGGGGCCCTTACCTACGAGCAGTACTTC.

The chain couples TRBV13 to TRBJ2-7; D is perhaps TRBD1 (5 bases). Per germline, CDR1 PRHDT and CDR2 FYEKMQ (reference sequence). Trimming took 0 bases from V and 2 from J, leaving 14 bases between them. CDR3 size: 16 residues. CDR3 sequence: CASSLGIDSGAYEQYF. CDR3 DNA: TGTGCCAGCAGCTTAGGGATTGACAGTGGGGCCTACGAGCAGTACTTC.

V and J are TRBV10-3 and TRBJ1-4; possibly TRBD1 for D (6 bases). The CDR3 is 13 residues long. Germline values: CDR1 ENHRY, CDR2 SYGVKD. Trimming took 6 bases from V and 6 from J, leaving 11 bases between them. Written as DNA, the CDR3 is TGTGCCATCAGGGGCAGGGGCGATGAAAAACTGTTTTTT. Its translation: CAIRGRGDEKLFF.

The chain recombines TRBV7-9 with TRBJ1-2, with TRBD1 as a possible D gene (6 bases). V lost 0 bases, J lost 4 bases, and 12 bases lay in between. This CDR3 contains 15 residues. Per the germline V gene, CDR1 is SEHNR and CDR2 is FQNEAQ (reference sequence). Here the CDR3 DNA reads TGTGCCAGCAGCTTAGCTCCGGGGGCGGCCTATGGCTACACCTTC. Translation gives CASSLAPGAAYGYTF.

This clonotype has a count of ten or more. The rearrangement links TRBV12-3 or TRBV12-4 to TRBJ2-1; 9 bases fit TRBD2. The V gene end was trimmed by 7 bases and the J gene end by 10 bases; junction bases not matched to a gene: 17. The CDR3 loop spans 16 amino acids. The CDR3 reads CASTNPSGGRTLEQFF. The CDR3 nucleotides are TGTGCCAGCACCAACCCCAGCGGGGGGAGAACCCTAGAGCAGTTCTTC.

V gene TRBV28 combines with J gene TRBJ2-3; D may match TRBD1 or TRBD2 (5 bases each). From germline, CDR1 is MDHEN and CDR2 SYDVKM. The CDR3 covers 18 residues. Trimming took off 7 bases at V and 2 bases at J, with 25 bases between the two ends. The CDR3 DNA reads TGTGCCAGCACCACATTTGAAACGGGACGAATTCACACAGATACGCAGTATTTT. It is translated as CASTTFETGRIHTDTQYF.

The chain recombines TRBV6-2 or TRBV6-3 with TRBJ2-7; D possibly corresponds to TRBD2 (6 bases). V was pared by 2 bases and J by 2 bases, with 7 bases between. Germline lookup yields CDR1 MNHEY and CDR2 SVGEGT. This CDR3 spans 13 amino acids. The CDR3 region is CASSYREAYEQYF. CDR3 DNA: TGTGCCAGCAGTTACAGGGAGGCCTACGAGCAGTACTTC.

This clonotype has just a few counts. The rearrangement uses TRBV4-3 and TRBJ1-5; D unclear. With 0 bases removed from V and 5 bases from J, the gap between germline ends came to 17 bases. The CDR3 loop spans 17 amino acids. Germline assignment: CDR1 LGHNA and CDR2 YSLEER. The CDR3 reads CASSQDLGGPGYQPQHF. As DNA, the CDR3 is TGCGCCAGCAGCCAAGATCTGGGAGGGCCAGGATATCAGCCCCAGCATTTT.

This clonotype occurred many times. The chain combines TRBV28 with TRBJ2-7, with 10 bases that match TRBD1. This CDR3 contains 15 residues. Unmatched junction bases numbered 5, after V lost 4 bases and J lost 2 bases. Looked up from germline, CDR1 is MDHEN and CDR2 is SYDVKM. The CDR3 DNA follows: TGTGCCAGCAGTTCACCCGGGACAGGGGCCTACGAGCAGTACTTC. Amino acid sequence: CASSSPGTGAYEQYF.

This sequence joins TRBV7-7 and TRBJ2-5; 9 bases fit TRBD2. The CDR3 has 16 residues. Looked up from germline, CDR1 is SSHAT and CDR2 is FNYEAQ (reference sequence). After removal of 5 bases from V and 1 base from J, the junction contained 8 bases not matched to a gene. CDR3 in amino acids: CASSPLEGLAQETQYF. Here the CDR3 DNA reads TGTGCCAGCAGCCCTCTGGAGGGACTAGCCCAAGAGACCCAGTACTTC.

CDR3 DNA sequence: TGTGCCAGCAGTTACCCGACGGCCGGGGAGCTGTTTTTT. It specifies CASSYPTAGELFF. The rearrangement joins TRBV6-5 to TRBJ2-2, with no clear D. The CDR3 extends over 13 amino acids. V was clipped by 2 bases and J by 6 bases, with 7 bases between them. CDR1 MNHEY and CDR2 SVGAGI come from the germline V gene.

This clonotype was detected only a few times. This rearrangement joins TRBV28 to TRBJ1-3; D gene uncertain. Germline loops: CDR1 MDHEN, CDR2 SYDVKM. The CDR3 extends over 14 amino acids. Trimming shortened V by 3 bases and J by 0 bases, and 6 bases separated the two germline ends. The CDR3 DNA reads TGTGCCAGCAGTTTTCAACCCTCTGGAAACACCATATATTTT. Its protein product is CASSFQPSGNTIYF.

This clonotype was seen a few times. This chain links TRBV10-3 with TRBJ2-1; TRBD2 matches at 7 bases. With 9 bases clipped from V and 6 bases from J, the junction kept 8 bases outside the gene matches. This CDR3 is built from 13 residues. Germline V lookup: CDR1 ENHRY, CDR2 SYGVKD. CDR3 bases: TGTGCCATTACTAGCGACGGGGGCAATGAGCAGTTCTTC. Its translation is CAITSDGGNEQFF.

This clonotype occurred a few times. CDR3 loop: CASSLVFGTGEQYF. The CDR3 coding sequence is TGTGCCAGCAGTTTAGTTTTCGGGACAGGCGAGCAGTACTTC. The chain carries TRBV27 and TRBJ2-7, with 8 nucleotides matching TRBD1. Germline CDR1 MNHEY, CDR2 SMNVEV (reference sequence). Losses at the gene ends were 2 bases for V and 6 bases for J; bases not matched to a gene: 6. The CDR3 length is 14 residues.

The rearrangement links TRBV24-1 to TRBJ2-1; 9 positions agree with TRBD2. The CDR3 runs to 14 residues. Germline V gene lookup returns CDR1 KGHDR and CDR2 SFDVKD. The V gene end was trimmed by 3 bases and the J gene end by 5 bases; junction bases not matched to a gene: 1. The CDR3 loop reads CATSDSGGNNEQFF. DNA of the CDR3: TGTGCCACCAGTGATAGCGGGGGGAACAATGAGCAGTTCTTC.

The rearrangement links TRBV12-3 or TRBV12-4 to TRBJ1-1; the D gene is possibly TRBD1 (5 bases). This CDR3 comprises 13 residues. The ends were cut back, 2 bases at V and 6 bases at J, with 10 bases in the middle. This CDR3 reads CASSLWVTAEAFF. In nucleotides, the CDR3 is TGTGCCAGCAGTTTATGGGTGACAGCTGAAGCTTTCTTT.

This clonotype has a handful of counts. CDR3 residues: CSARGTSGKFEQFF. DNA of the CDR3: TGCAGTGCTAGAGGGACTAGCGGGAAATTTGAGCAGTTCTTC. The rearrangement links TRBV20-1 to TRBJ2-1, with 12 nucleotides matching TRBD2. Germline CDR1 and CDR2: DFQATT and SNEGSKA (reference sequence). The junction had 4 bases not matched to a gene; V was cut back by 1 base and J by 9 bases. This CDR3 contains 14 residues.

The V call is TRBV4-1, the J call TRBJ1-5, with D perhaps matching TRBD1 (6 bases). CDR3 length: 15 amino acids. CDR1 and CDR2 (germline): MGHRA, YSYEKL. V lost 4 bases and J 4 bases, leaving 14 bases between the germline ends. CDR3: CASSRAADSNQPQHF. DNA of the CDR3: TGCGCCAGCAGCCGAGCAGCGGACAGTAATCAGCCCCAGCATTTT.